Here is one T cell receptor beta chain with its context. For sequencing, patients were chosen who had shown expansion of CD8+CD57+ cells by flow cytometry. The use of genomic DNA as template underpinned the TCR beta VDJ and CDR3 profiling. TCRdb fed the reads into MiXCR, producing one record per CDR3 protein. The data contain roughly 500,000 distinct CDR3 sequences, about a third of them seen just once; the ten biggest clones take up under 0.95%. This sample is part of a study of CD8+CD57+ T cells in acquired aplastic anemia. Germline V lookup: CDR1 SGHVS, CDR2 FQNEAQ. This CDR3 has 15 amino acids. Trimming removed 6 bases from V and 5 bases from J, with 19 bases in between.

The TCR comes from a human donor with aplastic anemia. J is TRBJ1-1 and V is TRBV7-8; D might be TRBD1 (6 bases). Sequencing was performed on sorted CD4+, CD8+, or CD8+CD57+ T cells (not recorded which) from PBMCs. The chain's CDR3 is CASSPLGGIRTEAFF. Here the CDR3 DNA reads TGTGCCAGCAGTCCACTGGGGGGCATTCGAACTGAAGCTTTCTTT.